The rows below give T cell receptor beta chains drawn from one sample of a study of CD8+ T cells in alopecia areata. Method: immunoSEQ multiplex PCR; TCRdb's copy keeps in-frame clones and lacks some. Of fewer than 250,000 clones detected, roughly two fifths appear once; the ten largest clones hold around 2.8%. The starting material was CD4+ T cells sorted from blood, obtained at roughly week 38, from a patient treated with tofacitinib. The receptors come from a human donor with alopecia areata. Each CDR3 is given with its conserved first and last residue. Each record gives: V gene, clone size, D gene, J gene, CDR3 DNA, CDR3 protein. The D gene is left open where the match is weak. The size field is filled for only some rows; it gives once, few, many or a size class.

TRBV29-1	NA	TRBD1	TRBJ2-7	TGCAGCGTTGGGGAATGGACAGGTGGCGAGCAGTACTTC	CSVGEWTGGEQYF
TRBV2	NA	NA	TRBJ2-3	TGTGCCAGCAGTGAGAGCTCGGATACGCAGTATTTT	CASSESSDTQYF
TRBV29-1	NA	NA	TRBJ2-5	TGCAGCGTTGAAGATCGGGGCAGGGGTGGAGAGACCCAGTACTTC	CSVEDRGRGGETQYF
TRBV29-1	few	NA	TRBJ2-3	TGCAGCTCAACGGAATGGACAGCTAGCACAGATACGCAGTATTTT	CSSTEWTASTDTQYF
TRBV30	NA	NA	TRBJ2-7	TGTGCCTGGAGTGAGGGACTGGTCCCCAACGAGCAGTACTTC	CAWSEGLVPNEQYF
TRBV7-3	NA	TRBD1	TRBJ2-6	TGTGCCAGCCGGGACAGCTCTGGGGCCAACGTCCTGACTTTC	CASRDSSGANVLTF
TRBV30	NA	NA	TRBJ1-4	TGTGCCTGGAGCCGAGCAGCAACTAATGAAAAACTGTTTTTT	CAWSRAATNEKLFF
TRBV27	NA	NA	TRBJ2-2	TGTGCCAGCAGTTTCGTCGCAGCAATCGCGTCGAACACCGGGGAGCTGTTTTTT	CASSFVAAIASNTGELFF
TRBV11-2	few	NA	TRBJ2-6	TGTGCCAGCAGCTTAACCCCGTCCGGGGCCAACGTCCTGACTTTC	CASSLTPSGANVLTF
TRBV7-2	NA	NA	TRBJ2-2	TGTGCCAGCAGCTTAGAGGCCGTGGGGAGAGGGGAGCTGTTTTTT	CASSLEAVGRGELFF
TRBV25-1	NA	TRBD1	TRBJ2-7	TGTGCCAGCAGGGGGACAGGGGGCAGAGTAGACGAGCAGTACTTC	CASRGTGGRVDEQYF
TRBV6-5	NA	NA	TRBJ1-5	TGTGCCAGCAGTTACCGCCAGGGCGGGATCGGTCAGCCCCAGCATTTT	CASSYRQGGIGQPQHF
TRBV2	NA	NA	TRBJ2-1	TGTGCCAGCCGGTCGGTTAATGAGCAGTTCTTC	CASRSVNEQFF
TRBV7-2	NA	NA	TRBJ2-7	TGTGCCAGCAGCCCGGGACCACTGGTTCGGGGGATCAAGCAGTACTTC	CASSPGPLVRGIKQYF
TRBV7-2	few	NA	TRBJ2-7	TGTGCCAGCAGCGGGTTCAGGGTTGGCGAGCAGTACTTC	CASSGFRVGEQYF
TRBV18	NA	NA	TRBJ2-1	TGTGCCAGCTCACCTCCGTGGGGCGGAGACTACAATGAGCAGTTCTTC	CASSPPWGGDYNEQFF
TRBV19	NA	NA	TRBJ1-1	TGTGCCAGTAGTCCAAGGGGAGGAAGGGACACTGAAGCTTTCTTT	CASSPRGGRDTEAFF
TRBV4-2	once	NA	TRBJ2-7	TGTGCCAGCAGCCAAGATCGGAGAGAGAGGGAGCAGTACTTC	CASSQDRREREQYF
TRBV18	NA	NA	TRBJ2-7	TGTGCCAGCTCACCACCTAAGGCCCACGAGCAGTACTTC	CASSPPKAHEQYF
TRBV7-6	NA	NA	TRBJ2-7	TGCGCCAGCAGCCAAGGGCGGGAATACGAGCAGTACTTC	CASSQGREYEQYF
TRBV7-6	NA	TRBD2	TRBJ2-1	TGTGCCAGCAGCTTTTTAGCGGGAGGGGGGAATGAGCAGTTCTTC	CASSFLAGGGNEQFF
TRBV4-1	NA	NA	TRBJ2-5	TGCGCCAGCAGCCAAGACGGGGGGCGCGGGGAGACCCAGTACTTC	CASSQDGGRGETQYF
TRBV5-1	NA	NA	TRBJ2-7	TGCGCCAGCAGCTTGGGGGCTAGGGGCGACGAGCAGTACTTC	CASSLGARGDEQYF
TRBV19	few	TRBD1	TRBJ2-5	TGTGCCAGTAGTATAGGAACGGGACAGGGGCAGGAGACCCAGTACTTC	CASSIGTGQGQETQYF
TRBV4-1	NA	NA	TRBJ2-5	TGCGCCAGCAGCCAAATAGGTGGGGGGGCGCTGGGAGAGACCCAGTACTTC	CASSQIGGGALGETQYF
TRBV30	NA	TRBD1	TRBJ1-4	TGTGCCTGGAGGGACGACAGGGGGCAGACTAATGAAAAACTGTTTTTT	CAWRDDRGQTNEKLFF
TRBV5-1	NA	TRBD1	TRBJ1-1	TGCGCCAGCAGCCTTACGACAGGGGAGAACACTGAAGCTTTCTTT	CASSLTTGENTEAFF
TRBV7-2	once	TRBD2	TRBJ2-7	TGTGCCAGCAGCTTAGTTTCGGCTAGCGGCTCCTACGAGCAGTACTTC	CASSLVSASGSYEQYF
TRBV7-9	few	NA	TRBJ1-1	TGTGCCAGCAGCCCCCGACTGGATTTGAACACTGAAGCTTTCTTT	CASSPRLDLNTEAFF
TRBV18	few	TRBD2	TRBJ2-4	TGTGCCAGCGCCGGGACTAGCGGGATTATAGTTAGCTTC	CASAGTSGIIVSF
TRBV5-1	NA	TRBD1	TRBJ2-1	TGCGCCAGCTGGATAGGGGGCACTCGCATGGATGAGCAGTTCTTC	CASWIGGTRMDEQFF
TRBV6-5	few	NA	TRBJ2-7	TGTGCCAGCAGACCCCTGGGACTTCCCTACGAGCAGTACTTC	CASRPLGLPYEQYF
TRBV29-1	NA	TRBD2	TRBJ2-3	TGCAGCGTGCAGCGGGAGGGCCAGACAGATACGCAGTATTTT	CSVQREGQTDTQYF
TRBV29-1	NA	NA	TRBJ1-5	TGCAGCGTTTCCCAAGGGGGTGGTCAGCCCCAGCATTTT	CSVSQGGGQPQHF
TRBV30	NA	NA	TRBJ2-7	TGTGCCTGGAGGGACACTACCGATCACGAGCAGTACTTC	CAWRDTTDHEQYF
TRBV19	NA	NA	TRBJ2-5	TGTGCCAGTAGTAGACCGGGACTTCCTTCGGAGACCCAGTACTTC	CASSRPGLPSETQYF
TRBV2	NA	NA	TRBJ2-1	TGTGCCAGCAGCCCCGGAGTGGGCGGTGAGCAGTTCTTC	CASSPGVGGEQFF
TRBV5-1	NA	NA	TRBJ2-2	TGCGCCAGCAGCCCCCAGGGGGGGGGCACCGGGGAGCTGTTTTTT	CASSPQGGGTGELFF
TRBV30	once	NA	TRBJ1-1	TGTGCCTGGAGTCTTGGGGATTCCACTGAAGCTTTCTTT	CAWSLGDSTEAFF
TRBV4-1	NA	NA	TRBJ1-2	TGCGCCAGCAGCCTTCGTCGACTCCAATCCCTTGGCTACACCTTC	CASSLRRLQSLGYTF
TRBV7-9	NA	NA	TRBJ1-1	TGTGCCAGCAGCTCTGTAAACAGGTTGGACACTGAAGCTTTCTTT	CASSSVNRLDTEAFF
TRBV19	NA	TRBD2	TRBJ2-1	TGTGCCAGTAGTAACCGGGGACTAGCGGGAGGGGTAAGGAATGAGCAGTTCTTC	CASSNRGLAGGVRNEQFF
TRBV29-1	NA	TRBD2	TRBJ2-1	TGCAGCGTTGCAGGGACTAGCCTCAATGAGCAGTTCTTC	CSVAGTSLNEQFF
TRBV30	few	TRBD2	TRBJ2-3	TGTGCCTGGTATCAGGGAGGGAGTTCAGATACGCAGTATTTT	CAWYQGGSSDTQYF
TRBV7-3	few	NA	TRBJ2-5	TGTGCCAGCAGCTTAACGTTAATCGAGACCCAGTACTTC	CASSLTLIETQYF
TRBV30	once	TRBD2	TRBJ2-7	TGTGCCTGGGACCGACTAGCGGGAAGGTACGAGCAGTACTTC	CAWDRLAGRYEQYF
TRBV18	few	NA	TRBJ1-3	TGTGCCAGCTCACCAGTTGAAGATTACTACTCTGGAAACACCATATATTTT	CASSPVEDYYSGNTIYF
TRBV15	NA	NA	TRBJ2-2	TGTGCCACCAGCAGAGACAACACCGGGGAGCTGTTTTTT	CATSRDNTGELFF
TRBV7-2	NA	TRBD1	TRBJ1-1	TGTGCCAGCAGGGACAGGGGGCTCGGCACTGAAGCTTTCTTT	CASRDRGLGTEAFF
TRBV4-3	few	NA	TRBJ2-1	TGCGCCAGCAGCCAAGCGGCTAGGAGAGGATACAATGAGCAGTTCTTC	CASSQAARRGYNEQFF
TRBV29-1	NA	NA	TRBJ2-1	TGCAGCGTTGAGATTCGGGACAATGAGCAGTTCTTC	CSVEIRDNEQFF
TRBV2	NA	NA	TRBJ1-2	TGTGCCAGCAGTGAATGGGGGTATGATGGCTACACCTTC	CASSEWGYDGYTF
TRBV7-2	once	NA	TRBJ2-3	TGTGCCAGCAACCGGGAGTATGCAGATACGCAGTATTTT	CASNREYADTQYF
TRBV7-9	few	NA	TRBJ2-2	TGTGCCAGCAGCTTAGTAGTAGGGCCTGCGAACACCGGGGAGCTGTTTTTT	CASSLVVGPANTGELFF
TRBV9	NA	TRBD2	TRBJ2-1	TGTGCCAGCAGCGCACCCCCCAACAGGCGGGAGGGCCTCTACAATGAGCAGTTCTTC	CASSAPPNRREGLYNEQFF
TRBV30	few	NA	TRBJ2-2	TGTGCCTGGACCCGGGTCGGCGGGGAGCTGTTTTTT	CAWTRVGGELFF